This T cell receptor (beta chain) was sequenced in a study of OX40 agonist ivuxolimab in advanced cancers. Study-level background: The costimulatory receptor OX40 (CD134) was targeted by ivuxolimab, a fully human IgG2 agonistic monoclonal antibody. Intravenous ivuxolimab was administered to patients every 2 weeks at six dose levels: 0.01, 0.1, 0.3, 1.5, 3 and 10 mg/kg. Of the approximately 54 patients in dose escalation, some 20 had hepatocellular carcinoma, approximately 15 had melanoma, 9 had renal cell carcinoma and 9 had head and neck cancer. A male proportion of nearly 85% and a mean age of 60 years, ranging from about 23 to 90, were recorded for the dose-escalation cohort. Prior anti-PD-1, anti-PD-L1 or anti-CTLA-4 therapy was permitted, and about two fifths of dose-escalation patients had received checkpoint inhibitors. Partial responses occurred in three dose-escalation patients, of whom one had hepatocellular carcinoma and two had cutaneous melanoma. Peripheral TCRbeta sequencing aimed to test whether ivuxolimab altered TCR sequence diversity and caused clonal T-cell expansion. The monotherapy dose-escalation portion (N of about 50 patients) of the phase I ivuxolimab trial is reported in the paper.

Genomic DNA was extracted from sorted cells for sequencing of the TCRbeta CDR3 region. The immunoSEQ Assay was used to sequence the TCRbeta CDR3 regions. The clones in this table, taken by TCRdb from immuneACCESS, are in-frame only. Not every clone is retained; where verified, under half of the shortfall comes from an unresolved V gene, and the cause of the rest is unknown. The sample data list some 98,000 clones, and 90% to 95% of these were observed just once. Around 0.25% of the sample is held by the ten biggest clonotypes. What the study reported, not specific to this receptor: Partial responders in the 0.1-3.0 mg/kg groups had among the lowest normalized peripheral clonal expansion, especially among CD8+ T cells. On average, CD8+ T cells showed more expanded clones than CD4+ T cells after ivuxolimab. At doses from 0.1 to 3.0 mg/kg, clonal expansion was seen in both CD4+ and CD8+ blood T cells between baseline and week 6. Which antigens the clonally expanded peripheral T cells were specific for was not determined. Low levels of normalized T-cell clonal expansion were also shown by some nonresponding patients.

Patients with a history of autoimmune disease or receiving systemic immunosuppression were excluded from the trial. Peripheral blood for TCR sequencing was drawn from every dose cohort at baseline, at cycle 4 day 1 and at cycle 7 day 1. Samples were obtained from an open-label, multicenter, first-in-human phase I dose-escalation trial of ivuxolimab. Adults with locally advanced or metastatic melanoma, renal cell carcinoma, hepatocellular carcinoma or head and neck squamous cell carcinoma were enrolled in the trial. Before TCR sequencing, CD4+ T cells and CD8+ T cells were sorted from peripheral blood as separate populations. A few counts support this clone. The antigen it recognizes is unknown. No per-base quality is available; no much larger clone lies one base away. The TCR sequence derives from an adult with an advanced solid tumor such as melanoma, head and neck, liver or kidney cancer. The sequencing used CD4+ or CD8+ T cells sorted from blood, collected in a trial of the OX40 agonist ivuxolimab.

For the CDR3, the sequence is CAISENSRSNQPQHF. In nucleotide form, the sequence is TGTGCCATCAGTGAAAACAGCCGAAGCAATCAGCCCCAGCATTTT. The sequence is built from TRBV10-3 and TRBJ1-5; the D gene remains uncertain. The V and J ends are trimmed by 3 bases and 1 base, leaving 10 bases between them. From a lookup of the germline V gene, CDR1 and CDR2 are ENHRY and SYGVKD. From its cysteine to its phenylalanine, the CDR3 spans 15 amino acids. Just the 45-base CDR3 DNA is kept, in frame starting at base 1.